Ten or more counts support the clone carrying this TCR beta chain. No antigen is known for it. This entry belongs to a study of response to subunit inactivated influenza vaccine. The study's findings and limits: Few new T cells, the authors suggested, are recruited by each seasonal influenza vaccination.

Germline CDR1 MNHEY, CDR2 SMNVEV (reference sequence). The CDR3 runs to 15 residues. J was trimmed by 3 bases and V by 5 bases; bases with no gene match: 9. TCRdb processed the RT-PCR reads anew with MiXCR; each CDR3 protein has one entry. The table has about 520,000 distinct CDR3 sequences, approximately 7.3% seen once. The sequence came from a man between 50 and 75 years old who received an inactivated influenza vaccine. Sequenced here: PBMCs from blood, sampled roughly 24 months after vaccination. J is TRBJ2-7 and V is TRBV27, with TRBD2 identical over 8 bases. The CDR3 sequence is CASSPLTSAVYEQYF. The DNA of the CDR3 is TGTGCCAGCAGTCCTCTGACTAGCGCTGTCTACGAGCAGTACTTC.